Below, 13 T cell receptor beta chains from the same sample are listed, as sequenced in a study of spatial heterogeneity in lung cancer. Time point defined: sample taken at primary tumor resection. Researchers sequenced whole RNA taken from tumor, nontumor lung or frozen PBMC without sorting. TCRdb re-analysed the 5' RACE reads in MiXCR, keeping a single row per CDR3 protein. The sample shows about 53,000 distinct CDR3 sequences, roughly 7% of them seen only once. The material was PBMCs, obtained at surgery. The receptors were sampled from a female donor with early-stage non-small cell lung cancer.

Note on this clonotype: At one of its ends the junction is not consistent with the germline gene, which may arise from a read error. The chain links TRBV7-8 to TRBJ2-2; D is unresolved. The CDR3 length is 14 residues. CDR1 is SGHVS and CDR2 is FQNEAQ in the germline V gene. In nucleotides, the CDR3 is TGTGTCAGCAGTTGGGCAGTAAACACCGGGGAGCTGTTTTTT. Encoded protein: CVSSWAVNTGELFF.

Notes on this clonotype: A much larger clone lies one base from this, so it may be a read error. The chain carries TRBV6-2 or TRBV6-3 and TRBJ2-1; D perhaps matches TRBD2 (5 bases). This CDR3 is built from 12 residues. V was cut by 5 bases and J by 7 bases, with 9 bases left in between. The V gene's germline CDR1 is MNHEY and CDR2 SVGEGT. CDR3 region: CASSHGENEQFF. The CDR3 DNA sequence: TGTGCCAGCAGTCATGGGGAGAATGAGCAGTTCTTC.

In this sample, this clonotype turned up a few times. The V call is TRBV6-5, the J call TRBJ2-3; D possibly corresponds to TRBD1 (5 bases). This CDR3 contains 16 residues. Trimming stripped 2 bases from V and 5 bases from J, with 17 bases between. Germline CDR1 MNHEY, CDR2 SVGAGI. CDR3 loop: CASSYVQGRFEDTQYF. The CDR3 nucleotides are TGTGCCAGCAGTTACGTTCAGGGCAGATTCGAAGATACGCAGTATTTT.

This clonotype was counted ten times or more. The chain has TRBV5-5 and TRBJ1-1; weak D call: TRBD1 (6 bases). The CDR3 has 12 residues. The V and J ends lost 6 bases and 3 bases respectively, with 9 bases between them. The V gene's germline CDR1 is SGHKS and CDR2 YYEKEE (reference sequence). CDR3 DNA: TGTGCCAGCAAGGGGGGTTACACTGAAGCTTTCTTT. Protein sequence: CASKGGYTEAFF.

The V and J genes are TRBV5-1 and TRBJ2-3, with D possibly matching TRBD1 (5 bases). With 0 bases removed from V and 3 bases from J, the gap between germline ends came to 11 bases. Germline loops: CDR1 SGHRS, CDR2 YFSETQ. The CDR3 contains 15 residues. DNA for the CDR3: TGCGCCAGCAGCTTGGAAGCGCAGGGTACAGATACGCAGTATTTT. Translating it yields CASSLEAQGTDTQYF.

This clonotype was detected many times. The genes are TRBV20-1 and TRBJ1-1; TRBD1 is a possible D gene (5 bases). The CDR3 is 15 amino acids. Trimming left V 4 bases short and J 0 bases short, with 15 bases between. Germline CDR1 is DFQATT and CDR2 is SNEGSKA (reference sequence). The CDR3 region has the DNA TGCAGTGCTATGGAATCAGGGATAATGAACACTGAAGCTTTCTTT. Translating it yields CSAMESGIMNTEAFF.

In this sample, this clonotype turned up many times. The CDR3 spells CASVAGAKNIQYF. CDR3 nucleotides: TGCGCCAGCGTTGCGGGGGCCAAAAACATTCAGTACTTC. This chain connects TRBV5-1 to TRBJ2-4; tentative D call: TRBD2 (6 bases). The CDR3 extends over 13 amino acids. Per the germline V gene, CDR1 is SGHRS and CDR2 is YFSETQ. Trimming took off 7 bases at V and 1 base at J, with 9 bases between the two ends.

Judged by abundance, this clonotype is medium-sized. The V call is TRBV15, the J call TRBJ2-7, with D perhaps TRBD1 (6 bases). Germline V gene sequence: CDR1 LNHNV, CDR2 YYDKDF (reference sequence). This CDR3 comprises 16 residues. With 4 bases removed from V and 2 bases from J, the gap between germline ends came to 18 bases. CDR3: CATSIGAVSGAYEQYF. CDR3 in DNA: TGTGCCACCAGCATTGGGGCAGTATCAGGGGCCTACGAGCAGTACTTC.

This clonotype was counted at least ten times. V is TRBV2 and J is TRBJ1-5; 7 bases agree with TRBD1. Germline CDR1 reads SNHLY; CDR2 reads FYNNEI. The length of the CDR3 is 14 residues. V lost 7 bases, J lost 2 bases, and 5 bases stayed unmatched. Written as DNA, the CDR3 is TGTGCCAGCATTCGAGACAGGGGCAATCAGCCCCAGCATTTT. It yields the protein CASIRDRGNQPQHF.

This clonotype was detected only a few times. The chain is built from TRBV20-1 and TRBJ2-3; D possibly corresponds to TRBD1 (5 bases). The germline V gene encodes CDR1 DFQATT and CDR2 SNEGSKA (reference sequence). The V gene lost 1 base and the J gene lost 3 bases, with 14 bases spanning the gap. CDR3 length equals 15 residues. In DNA form, the CDR3 reads TGCAGTGCTAGAGGCGATGGGGCAGCTACAGATACGCAGTATTTT. Its protein product is CSARGDGAATDTQYF.

The V and J genes are TRBV7-9 and TRBJ2-7; D remains unclear. V was clipped by 7 bases and J by 2 bases, with 12 bases between them. Per germline, CDR1 SEHNR and CDR2 FQNEAQ (reference sequence). The CDR3 consists of 13 residues. The CDR3 sequence: CASTGRSPYEQYF. The CDR3 nucleotides are TGTGCCAGCACAGGACGCAGCCCCTACGAGCAGTACTTC.

This clonotype was counted many times. The genes are TRBV20-1 and TRBJ1-5, with TRBD1 matching 8 bases. With 6 bases clipped from V and 5 bases from J, the junction kept 6 bases outside the gene matches. The germline CDR1 and CDR2 sequences are DFQATT and SNEGSKA (reference sequence). This CDR3 region has 13 residues. This chain's CDR3 is CSAQTGADQPQHF. CDR3 DNA: TGCAGTGCGCAGACAGGGGCGGATCAGCCCCAGCATTTT.

This clonotype was counted at least ten times. The V gene is TRBV28, the J gene TRBJ1-5; D perhaps matches TRBD1 (5 bases). Germline CDR1 reads MDHEN; CDR2 reads SYDVKM. CDR3 size: 14 residues. V lost 7 bases to trimming and J lost 6 bases, with 16 bases between them. In DNA form, the CDR3 reads TGTGCCAGCACAACCGTTGGGGGAGGTCAGCCCCAGCATTTT. Translation: CASTTVGGGQPQHF.